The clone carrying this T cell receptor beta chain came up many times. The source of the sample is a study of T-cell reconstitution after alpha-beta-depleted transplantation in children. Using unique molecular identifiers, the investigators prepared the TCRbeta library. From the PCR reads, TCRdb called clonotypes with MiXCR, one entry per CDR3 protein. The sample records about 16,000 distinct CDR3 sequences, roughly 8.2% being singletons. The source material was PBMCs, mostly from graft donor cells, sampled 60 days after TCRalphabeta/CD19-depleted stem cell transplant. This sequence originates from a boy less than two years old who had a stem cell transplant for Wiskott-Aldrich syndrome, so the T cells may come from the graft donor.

The CDR3 reads CASSPFLQENTGELFF. CDR3 in DNA: TGTGCCAGCTCACCCTTCTTACAGGAGAACACCGGGGAGCTGTTTTTT. V usage is TRBV18 and J usage is TRBJ2-2, with a tentative D call TRBD1 (5 bases). This CDR3 spans 16 amino acids. The V end lost 3 bases, the J end lost 1 base, and 12 bases lay between the germline ends. Germline-derived CDR1 and CDR2 are KGHSH and LQKENI.